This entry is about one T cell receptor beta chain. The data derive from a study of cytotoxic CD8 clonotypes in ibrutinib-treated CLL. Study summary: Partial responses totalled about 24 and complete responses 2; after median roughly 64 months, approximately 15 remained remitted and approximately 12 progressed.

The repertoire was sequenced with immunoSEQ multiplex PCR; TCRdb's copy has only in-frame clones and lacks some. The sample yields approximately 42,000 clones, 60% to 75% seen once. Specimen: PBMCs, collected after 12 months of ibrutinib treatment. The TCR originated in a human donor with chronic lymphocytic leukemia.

DNA of the CDR3: TGTGCCAGCAGCTCCATCTGGGACAGAGCGAACACCGGGGAGCTGTTTTTT. It encodes CASSSIWDRANTGELFF. The V gene is TRBV5-6, the J gene TRBJ2-2, with 7 bases aligning to TRBD1. Germline loops: CDR1 SGHDT, CDR2 YYEEEE. Unmatched junction bases numbered 8, after V lost 3 bases and J lost 0 bases. The CDR3 has 17 residues.